The entry below describes one T cell receptor beta chain. Its target is not known. The CDR3 totals 15 residues. V shed 4 bases and J shed 0 bases, with 13 bases lying between them. Germline V gene data show CDR1 as SGHTS and CDR2 as YDEGEE. This entry comes from a study of blood T cells in healthy people across ages. Study conclusions and caveats: Samples with more naive T cells showed higher observed beta diversity.

A second PCR, run for about 7 to 12 cycles, used a sample-barcoded 5' primer plus a J-beta primer mix. Samples each returned at least 3 million CDR3-containing paired-end reads. TCRdb analysed the 5' RACE reads with MiXCR anew, one entry per CDR3 protein. The repertoire holds over 1,500,000 distinct CDR3 sequences, with around 48% as singletons. The genes are TRBV5-8 and TRBJ2-5; D remains ambiguous. The sequencing input was blood. This receptor was identified in a middle-aged woman in good health. CDR3 protein: CASSPAIIYQETQYF. The CDR3 nucleotides are TGTGCCAGCAGCCCTGCGATTATCTACCAAGAGACCCAGTACTTC.